These 27 T cell receptor beta chains share one sample of origin, sequenced in a study of read filtering for tumor transcriptome and immune sequencing. From about 0.4 ug of RNA, a library with molecular barcoded alpha/delta and beta/gamma adaptors was made. In TCRdb, the reads were re-called with MiXCR into one record per CDR3 protein. This sample carries about 40,000 distinct CDR3 sequences, approximately 13% of them seen once, and the ten largest clones take less than 45%. The sequencing sample was made of a population of CD138-negative cells sorted from bone marrow. These receptors were collected from a donor at least 40 years old with multiple myeloma.

Ten or more counts support this clonotype. The chain uses TRBV9 and TRBJ1-2, with a tentative D call TRBD1 (6 bases). V was trimmed by 4 bases and J by 2 bases, leaving 12 bases between them. Germline V CDR1 and CDR2: SGDLS, YYNGEE. This CDR3 spans 14 amino acids. The CDR3 loop is CASSPRTENYGYTF. The CDR3 bases are TGTGCCAGCAGCCCAAGGACAGAAAACTATGGCTACACCTTC. Full variable domain (missing parts from reference TRBV9 and TRBJ1-2): DSGVTQTPKHLITATGQRVTLRCSPRSGDLSVYWYQQSLDQGLQFLIQYYNGEERAKGNILERFSAQQFPDLHSELNLSSLELGDSALYFCASSPRTENYGYTFGSGTRLTVV.

The V gene is TRBV11-1, the J gene TRBJ2-1; 8 positions agree with TRBD1. Germline V gene sequence: CDR1 SGHAT, CDR2 FQDESV (reference sequence). Losses at the gene ends were 5 bases for V and 8 bases for J; bases not matched to a gene: 8. The CDR3 spans 14 residues. The CDR3 sequence: CASSATGAPDEQFF. In nucleotides, the CDR3 is TGTGCCAGCAGCGCGACAGGGGCCCCTGATGAGCAGTTCTTC.

At least ten counts were recorded for this clonotype. The rearrangement links TRBV20-1 to TRBJ2-5; D is possibly TRBD2 (6 bases). The CDR3 extends over 12 amino acids. V was cut by 3 bases and J by 5 bases, with 10 bases left in between. Looked up from germline, CDR1 is DFQATT and CDR2 is SNEGSKA (reference sequence). The CDR3: CSAREGLETQYF. DNA of the CDR3: TGCAGTGCTAGGGAGGGTCTGGAGACCCAGTACTTC.

This clonotype was seen repeatedly, ten times or more. In nucleotides, the CDR3 is TGCAGTGCTACCAACAGGGTCGGGAACACTGAAGCTTTCTTT. Residues: CSATNRVGNTEAFF. The V and J genes are TRBV20-1 and TRBJ1-1, with D possibly being TRBD1 (6 bases). Germline values: CDR1 DFQATT, CDR2 SNEGSKA (reference sequence). With 4 bases removed from V and 1 base from J, the gap between germline ends came to 13 bases. This CDR3 has 14 residues.

The sample holds many counts of this clonotype. The J gene is TRBJ2-1, the V gene TRBV6-2 or TRBV6-3, with no clear D. CDR3 length equals 15 residues. V was pared by 5 bases and J by 0 bases, with 11 bases between. CDR1 is MNHEY, CDR2 SVGEGT, per germline. This CDR3 is CASSPRVSSYNEQFF. In nucleotides, the CDR3 is TGTGCCAGCAGTCCCCGGGTTAGCTCCTACAATGAGCAGTTCTTC.

Comments on this clonotype: Just one base apart from a much larger clone, this may be a read error. The CDR3 does not close with the conserved phenylalanine or tryptophan, likely indicating a read error. This chain links TRBV20-1 with TRBJ2-5; D is unresolved. The CDR3 is 13 amino acids. The V end was cut by 6 bases, the J end by 5 bases, with 16 bases between. Germline V gene data show CDR1 as DFQATT and CDR2 as SNEGSKA (reference sequence). Here the CDR3 reads CSANAEVGETQYS. CDR3 DNA sequence: TGCAGTGCCAACGCCGAGGTTGGGGAGACCCAGTACTCC.

This clonotype was counted at least ten times. The chain joins TRBV6-1 to TRBJ1-6; tentatively, D is TRBD1 (6 bases). The CDR3 has 14 amino acids. V gave up 1 base and J gave up 7 bases, with 8 bases separating them. Germline CDR1 and CDR2: MNHNS and SASEGT. In DNA form, the CDR3 reads TGTGCCAGCAGTGAAGTAGGGGGGAATTCACCCCTCCACTTT. Translating gives CASSEVGGNSPLHF.

This clonotype was seen many times. The chain uses TRBV30 and TRBJ1-1; 9 nucleotides line up with TRBD1. V trimming: 4 bases; J trimming: 0 bases; junction bases outside the gene matches: 18. The CDR3 is 19 amino acids. Per the germline V gene, CDR1 is GTSNPN and CDR2 is SVGIG (reference sequence). CDR3 loop: CAWKVGTGLISPMNTEAFF. Here the CDR3 DNA reads TGTGCCTGGAAGGTCGGGACAGGGTTGATTAGCCCCATGAACACTGAAGCTTTCTTT.

This clonotype was seen many times. This rearrangement joins TRBV5-1 to TRBJ2-5; tentatively, D is TRBD2 (5 bases). V gave up 4 bases and J gave up 4 bases, with 11 bases separating them. Germline V gives CDR1 SGHRS, CDR2 YFSETQ. The CDR3 is 13 amino acids. In nucleotides, the CDR3 is TGCGCCAGCAGCAAGACTACGTTAGAGACCCAGTACTTC. It specifies CASSKTTLETQYF.

As concerns this clonotype: The missing conserved phenylalanine or tryptophan at the end of this CDR3 makes a read error likely. CDR3 loop: CASSLKRARRVAQYS. Written as DNA, the CDR3 is TGTGCCAGCAGTTTGAAGAGGGCCCGGCGGGTTGCCCAGTACTCC. V and J are TRBV12-3 or TRBV12-4 and TRBJ2-5, with D perhaps TRBD2 (5 bases). The CDR3 covers 15 residues. The V gene lost 3 bases and the J gene lost 9 bases, with 20 bases spanning the gap.

Ten or more counts support this clonotype. The rearrangement joins TRBV27 to TRBJ2-1; D is unclear. Deletions cut 5 bases from V and 8 bases from J, with 22 bases between. CDR1 and CDR2 (germline): MNHEY, SMNVEV (reference sequence). This CDR3 comprises 16 residues. The CDR3 DNA is TGTGCCAGCAGTCCACCCCGGAGCGACCAACGAGATGAGCAGTTCTTC. It codes for CASSPPRSDQRDEQFF.

Notes on this clonotype: One junction end disagrees with the germline gene, perhaps due to a read error. This chain connects TRBV24-1 to TRBJ2-7; perhaps TRBD1 as D (5 bases). CDR3 length: 15 amino acids. Germline CDR1 is KGHDR and CDR2 is SFDVKD. CDR3 coding DNA: TGTGCCACCAGTGATTTGGGACATCTTTCCTACGACCAGTACTTC. Its protein is CATSDLGHLSYDQYF.

This clonotype was detected ten times or more. The chain is built from TRBV14 and TRBJ2-1; no reliable D call. Trimming took 1 base from V and 5 from J, leaving 12 bases between them. CDR1 and CDR2 (germline): SGHDN, FVKESK. The length of the CDR3 is 15 residues. CDR3 DNA: TGTGCCAGCAGCCAAGGACGGGCGGAGCACAATGAGCAGTTCTTC. Protein: CASSQGRAEHNEQFF.

A remark on this clonotype: The conserved final phenylalanine or tryptophan is absent from the CDR3, which likely points to a read error. V gene TRBV27 combines with J gene TRBJ1-1; possibly TRBD1 for D (6 bases). V lost 2 bases and J 5 bases, leaving 21 bases between the germline ends. CDR1 and CDR2 from the germline V gene are MNHEY and SMNVEV (reference sequence). CDR3 length: 17 residues. CDR3 DNA: TGTGCCAGCAGTTTACAAATTGCGGGGGGCGCAGGGACTGAAGCTTTCTCA. Its translation is CASSLQIAGGAGTEAFS.

In this sample, this clonotype turned up a few times. The junction does not match germline at one end; this may be a read error. CDR3 protein: CSARERLAPYNEQFF. The CDR3 DNA sequence: TGCAGTGCTAGAGAACGACTAGCGCCGTACAACGAGCAGTTCTTC. J is TRBJ2-1 and V is TRBV20-1; 8 nucleotides align to TRBD2. The V gene's germline CDR1 is DFQATT and CDR2 SNEGSKA (reference sequence). The CDR3 is made up of 15 amino acids.

In its sample, this clonotype was seen many times. The chain has TRBV27 and TRBJ2-5; 8 positions match TRBD1. CDR3 length: 14 amino acids. J was trimmed by 0 bases and V by 4 bases; bases with no gene match: 1. The V gene's germline CDR1 is MNHEY and CDR2 SMNVEV (reference sequence). This chain's CDR3 is CASSSTGDQETQYF. In DNA, the CDR3 is TGTGCCAGCAGTTCGACAGGGGACCAAGAGACCCAGTACTTC.

This clonotype was detected ten times or more. The chain carries TRBV30 and TRBJ2-1, with 14 bases that match TRBD2. Per germline, CDR1 GTSNPN and CDR2 SVGIG (reference sequence). This CDR3 has 15 residues. Trimming removed 2 bases from V and 8 bases from J; junction bases left unmatched: 5. Here the CDR3 reads CAWSQGLAGADEQFF. The DNA of the CDR3 is TGTGCCTGGAGTCAGGGACTAGCGGGAGCGGATGAGCAGTTCTTC.

Many counts were recorded for this clonotype. This sequence joins TRBV2 and TRBJ2-1, with 7 bases lining up with TRBD2. Trimming at V came to 8 bases and at J to 9 bases, leaving 10 bases not matched to a gene. From germline, CDR1 is SNHLY and CDR2 FYNNEI. The CDR3 totals 13 residues. In DNA form, the CDR3 reads TGTGCCAGCGGCCTAGCGGAGTTCGGTGAGCAGTTCTTC. It is translated as CASGLAEFGEQFF.

This clonotype came up many times. The genes are TRBV4-1 and TRBJ2-2, with 12 bases matching TRBD2. The V segment lost 4 bases and the J segment 6 bases; nucleotides outside the gene matches: 3. CDR1 and CDR2 (germline): MGHRA, YSYEKL. The CDR3 has 15 residues. CDR3 residues: CASSPTSGRAGELFF. CDR3 nucleotide sequence: TGCGCCAGCAGCCCGACTAGCGGGAGAGCCGGGGAGCTGTTTTTT.

This clonotype came up many times. The rearrangement uses TRBV20-1 and TRBJ2-1, with D possibly TRBD2 on 5 matching bases. CDR3 length: 14 amino acids. V was cut by 3 bases and J by 4 bases, with 13 bases left in between. The germline V gene encodes CDR1 DFQATT and CDR2 SNEGSKA (reference sequence). In nucleotides, the CDR3 is TGCAGTGCTAGGGCCGGGGTTCGATACAATGAGCAGTTCTTC. Translated: CSARAGVRYNEQFF.

This clonotype occurred many times. V and J are TRBV5-1 and TRBJ2-7; D perhaps matches TRBD1 (5 bases). V was clipped by 4 bases and J by 2 bases, with 13 bases between them. Germline loops: CDR1 SGHRS, CDR2 YFSETQ. The CDR3 contains 14 residues. CDR3 in amino acids: CASSQDSRAYEQYF. Here the CDR3 DNA reads TGCGCCAGCAGCCAAGACAGCCGAGCCTACGAGCAGTACTTC.

This clonotype came up many times. This rearrangement joins TRBV20-1 to TRBJ2-1; 10 bases agree with TRBD2. Germline trimming cut 1 base from V and 5 bases from J; bases unmatched to any gene: 14. There are 18 residues in the CDR3. CDR1 is DFQATT and CDR2 is SNEGSKA in the germline V gene (reference sequence). The CDR3 protein is CSARAQGLASGMHNEQFF. DNA of the CDR3: TGCAGTGCTAGAGCCCAGGGACTAGCGTCGGGTATGCACAATGAGCAGTTCTTC.

This clonotype was seen ten or more times. The CDR3 protein is CASSLTNPRSEAFF. The DNA for the CDR3 is TGCGCCAGCAGCTTGACCAATCCGAGAAGTGAAGCTTTCTTT. The J gene is TRBJ1-1, the V gene TRBV5-1, with no clear D. The CDR3 is made up of 14 amino acids. The V gene lost 1 base and the J gene lost 7 bases, with 14 bases spanning the gap. The germline V gene has CDR1 SGHRS and CDR2 YFSETQ.

This clonotype was seen repeatedly, ten times or more. The chain links TRBV11-3 to TRBJ2-3, with 7 bases that match TRBD1. Germline V lookup: CDR1 SGHNT, CDR2 YENEEA. The CDR3 has 15 amino acids. The trim removed 5 bases at V and 1 base at J, leaving 6 bases unmatched. The CDR3 DNA follows: TGTGCCAGCAGCCTTACAGGGGCCCGCACAGATACGCAGTATTTT. It codes for CASSLTGARTDTQYF.

Ten or more counts support this clonotype. The V gene is TRBV4-3, the J gene TRBJ2-1, with D uncertain. Trimming left V 2 bases short and J 2 bases short, with 10 bases between. CDR1 and CDR2 from the germline V gene are LGHNA and YSLEER. CDR3 length equals 15 residues. CDR3 DNA: TGCGCCAGCAGCCAACGTCTCACAGCCTACAATGAGCAGTTCTTC. Translated, it gives CASSQRLTAYNEQFF.

This clonotype was found many times. For the CDR3, the DNA is TGCAGCGTTGAACAGACCACAGATACGCAGTATTTT. As protein: CSVEQTTDTQYF. This chain joins TRBV29-1 and TRBJ2-3; D unresolved. The V gene's germline CDR1 is SQVTM and CDR2 ANQGSEA. The V end was cut by 2 bases, the J end by 2 bases, with 5 bases between. This CDR3 is built from 12 residues.

This clonotype was counted many times. The CDR3 region is CASSQVGDRLREQETQYF. The DNA for the CDR3 is TGCGCCAGCAGCCAAGTAGGGGACAGACTAAGAGAACAAGAGACCCAGTACTTC. The chain carries TRBV4-1 and TRBJ2-5; 7 bases are shared with TRBD1. Germline loops: CDR1 MGHRA, CDR2 YSYEKL. This CDR3 is 18 amino acids long. The V and J ends lost 1 base and 2 bases, in that order; junction bases with no gene match: 13.